The next 10 T cell receptor beta chains were all read from a single sample in a study of blood T cell repertoires in COVID-19. The protocol was immunoSEQ multiplex PCR, while the TCRdb copy is restricted to in-frame clones and leaves out a portion. The top ten hold under 3% of the sample, which has approximately 340,000 clones, over 70% seen once. The sequenced sample was peripheral blood. The source is a man in his thirties or forties with active or convalescent COVID-19.

The chain has TRBV11-2 and TRBJ2-7, with 12 bases lining up with TRBD2. The ends lost 0 bases at V and 1 base at J; junction bases unmatched: 4. Germline V lookup: CDR1 SGHAT, CDR2 FQNNGV. This CDR3 has 17 amino acids. CDR3 coding DNA: TGTGCCAGCAGCTTAGATTTACTAGCGGGAGGTTCCTACGAGCAGTACTTC. This translates into CASSLDLLAGGSYEQYF.

The V gene is TRBV6-5, the J gene TRBJ1-2; perhaps TRBD1 as D (5 bases). This CDR3 is built from 12 residues. Germline V gives CDR1 MNHEY, CDR2 SVGAGI. Deletions cut 8 bases from V and 4 bases from J, with 11 bases between. The CDR3 bases are TGTGCCAGCTCTCAGGGCGCCTATGGCTACACCTTC. It specifies CASSQGAYGYTF.

The V call is TRBV9, the J call TRBJ1-6; 8 bases are shared with TRBD1. The CDR3 extends over 16 amino acids. Losses at the gene ends were 2 bases for V and 7 bases for J; bases not matched to a gene: 8. The germline V gene encodes CDR1 SGDLS and CDR2 YYNGEE. Here the CDR3 DNA reads TGTGCCAGCAGCGTGGGACAGGATCCCTCAAATTCACCCCTCCACTTT. Residues: CASSVGQDPSNSPLHF.

This chain links TRBV19 with TRBJ1-2, with a possible D match to TRBD1 (6 bases). The CDR3 covers 14 residues. V dropped 5 bases and J dropped 4 bases, with 14 bases sitting between them. In germline, CDR1 is LNHDA, CDR2 SQIVND (reference sequence). The CDR3 DNA is TGTGCCAGTAGTGCCCAGGACAGAGTCTATGGCTACACCTTC. Translation: CASSAQDRVYGYTF.

The gene calls are TRBV19 and TRBJ1-1, with TRBD1 matching over 7 bases. Germline CDR1 and CDR2: LNHDA and SQIVND (reference sequence). This CDR3 has 14 amino acids. V gave up 8 bases and J gave up 1 base; unmatched junction bases: 7. In nucleotides, the CDR3 is TGTGCCAGTGAAGCCGGGACAGCGAACACTGAAGCTTTCTTT. Protein: CASEAGTANTEAFF.

The count of this clone is one. This sequence joins TRBV5-1 and TRBJ2-3; 9 positions agree with TRBD2. V trimming: 7 bases; J trimming: 6 bases; junction bases outside the gene matches: 12. This CDR3 is 15 amino acids long. Germline lookup yields CDR1 SGHRS and CDR2 YFSETQ. The CDR3 sequence: CASALAGTSRDTQYF. In DNA, the CDR3 is TGCGCCAGCGCGCTAGCGGGAACCTCTAGGGATACGCAGTATTTT.

The chain joins TRBV10-2 to TRBJ1-5, with TRBD1 matching 11 bases. V gave up 7 bases and J gave up 7 bases; unmatched junction bases: 6. Germline V gives CDR1 WSHSY, CDR2 SAAADI. CDR3 length: 14 residues. The DNA for the CDR3 is TGCGCCAGCAAGCTAGGGACAGGGGGGCAGCCCCAGCATTTT. Protein: CASKLGTGGQPQHF.

The chain couples TRBV9 to TRBJ1-4, with 11 nucleotides matching TRBD1. CDR3 length equals 17 residues. Trimming at V came to 4 bases and at J to 3 bases, leaving 8 bases not matched to a gene. The germline V gene encodes CDR1 SGDLS and CDR2 YYNGEE. CDR3 loop: CASSLRTGGTSNEKLFF. Here the CDR3 DNA reads TGTGCCAGCAGCCTGAGGACAGGGGGCACATCTAATGAAAAACTGTTTTTT.

This clone appeared a single time. V gene TRBV27 combines with J gene TRBJ1-2; 8 nucleotides agree with TRBD1. CDR3 length: 15 amino acids. CDR1 and CDR2 from the germline V gene are MNHEY and SMNVEV (reference sequence). The ends lost 0 bases at V and 5 bases at J; junction bases unmatched: 5. The CDR3 sequence: CASSLSRTGSYGYTF. In nucleotides, the CDR3 is TGTGCCAGCAGTTTATCCCGGACAGGGTCATATGGCTACACCTTC.

The chain is built from TRBV24-1 and TRBJ2-5; 7 bases are shared with TRBD1. Germline CDR1 and CDR2: KGHDR and SFDVKD. This CDR3 spans 13 amino acids. J gave up 2 bases and V 7 bases, and 3 bases lay outside the gene matches. DNA for the CDR3: TGTGCCACCAGGGGACAGCTACAAGAGACCCAGTACTTC. Translation: CATRGQLQETQYF.